This T cell receptor (beta chain) was observed in a study of T cell repertoires in cytomegalovirus infection. The CDR3 is 15 residues long. The V and J ends lost 5 bases and 7 bases, in that order; junction bases with no gene match: 10. CDR1 is SEHNR, CDR2 FQNEAQ, per germline (reference sequence). One entry per CDR3 protein results from TCRdb running MiXCR on the reads. The sample has about 110,000 distinct CDR3 sequences; under 50% are singletons. Comment on this clonotype: What it binds is not known.

The sample here was CD8+ T cells from cultured PBMCs, taken from culture after CMV antigen stimulation. The rearrangement uses TRBV7-9 and TRBJ2-1; 8 bases fit TRBD1. The TCR originated in a human donor in good health (CMV status not recorded). Some clones in this sample may be carry-over from other donors' samples. The CDR3 sequence: CASSQHAGGLNEQFF. DNA of the CDR3: TGTGCCAGCAGCCAACATGCAGGGGGCTTGAATGAGCAGTTCTTC.